This TCR beta chain was profiled in a study of vaccination effects on CD4 cells after COVID-19. Peptide-pool stimulation followed by sequencing identified expanded antigen-specific CD4+ clonotypes in the ViraFEST assay. Having been cultured for approximately ten days, the cells underwent CD4+ T cell isolation. Between March and December 2020, the person had a SARS-CoV-2 infection that PCR confirmed. The germline CDR1 and CDR2 sequences are KGHSH and LQKENI. The CDR3 sequence is 16 residues long. J gave up 6 bases and V 5 bases, and 10 bases lay outside the gene matches. Method: immunoSEQ multiplex PCR; TCRdb's copy keeps in-frame clones and lacks some. Of tens of thousands of clones listed, 75% to 85% are singletons. This clone has more than one count but fewer than ten. Antigen: not known.

This TCR derives from a human donor who had a prior SARS-CoV-2 infection. The sequences come from CD4+ T cells from PBMCs cultured with HIV peptides, collected before COVID-19 vaccination. Subset here: HIV-1 Nef peptide pool negative control/reference culture. V usage is TRBV18 and J usage is TRBJ1-5; 10 bases match TRBD1. The CDR3 nucleotides are TGTGCCAGCTCAGTAGAGGGACAGGGGTTAAGTCAGCCCCAGCATTTT. It translates to CASSVEGQGLSQPQHF.